The sequence of this TCR beta chain was determined in a study of long-term antiretroviral therapy in people with HIV. Overall study results and limits: Subsequent to ART, diversity was augmented yet persisted below that of transplant donor controls. Versus controls, repertoires in people with HIV had narrower CDR3 length ranges.

Between the trimmed V and J ends, which lost 4 bases and 4 bases, there was a span of 19 bases. Germline CDR1 SGDLS, CDR2 YYNGEE. The CDR3 spans 16 residues. About this clone: The antigen remains unidentified.

Version v3.0 of the immunoSEQ assay ran at survey level. Some clones are missing from TCRdb's copy, which holds only in-frame ones; the method was immunoSEQ multiplex PCR. The table has over 20,000 clones, around four fifths seen once; the top ten hold approximately 5.5%. The chain couples TRBV9 to TRBJ2-3; D gene unclear. Here the sequenced sample was unsorted PBMCs, taken 3 years after starting antiretroviral therapy. The sequence was obtained from a man between 18 and 35 years old with HIV. The CDR3 bases are TGTGCCAGCAGCCCGTCCCCCGTAAGCCGGGCAGATACGCAGTATTTT. Protein sequence: CASSPSPVSRADTQYF.